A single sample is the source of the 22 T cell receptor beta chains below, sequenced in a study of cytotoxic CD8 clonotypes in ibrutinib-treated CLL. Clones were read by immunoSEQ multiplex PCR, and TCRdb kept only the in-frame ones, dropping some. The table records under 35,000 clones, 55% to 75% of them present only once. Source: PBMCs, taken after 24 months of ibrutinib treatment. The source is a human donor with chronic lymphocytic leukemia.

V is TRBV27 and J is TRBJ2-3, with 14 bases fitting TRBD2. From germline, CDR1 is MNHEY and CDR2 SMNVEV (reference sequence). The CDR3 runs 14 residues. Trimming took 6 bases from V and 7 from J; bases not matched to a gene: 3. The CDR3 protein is CASRTSGGANTQYF. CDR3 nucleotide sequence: TGTGCCAGCAGGACTAGCGGGGGGGCGAATACGCAGTATTTT.

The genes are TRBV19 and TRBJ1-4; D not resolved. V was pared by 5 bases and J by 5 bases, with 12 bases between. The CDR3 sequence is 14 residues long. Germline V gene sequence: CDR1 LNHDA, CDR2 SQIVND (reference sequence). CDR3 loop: CASSARDGNEKLFF. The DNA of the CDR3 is TGTGCCAGTAGTGCGAGAGACGGAAATGAAAAACTGTTTTTT.

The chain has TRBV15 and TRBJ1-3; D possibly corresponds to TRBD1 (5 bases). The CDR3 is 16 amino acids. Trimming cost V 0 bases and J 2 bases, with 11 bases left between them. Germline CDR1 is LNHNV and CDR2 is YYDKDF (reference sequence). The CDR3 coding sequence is TGTGCCACCAGCAGAGATATGACCAGGGCTGGAAACACCATATATTTT. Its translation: CATSRDMTRAGNTIYF.

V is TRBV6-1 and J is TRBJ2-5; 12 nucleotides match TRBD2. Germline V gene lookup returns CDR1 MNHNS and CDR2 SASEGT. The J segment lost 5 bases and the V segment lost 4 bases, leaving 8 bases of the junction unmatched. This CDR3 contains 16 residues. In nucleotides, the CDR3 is TGTGCCAGCAGTGCCCTAGCGGGGGGGCGACCGGAGACCCAGTACTTC. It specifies CASSALAGGRPETQYF.

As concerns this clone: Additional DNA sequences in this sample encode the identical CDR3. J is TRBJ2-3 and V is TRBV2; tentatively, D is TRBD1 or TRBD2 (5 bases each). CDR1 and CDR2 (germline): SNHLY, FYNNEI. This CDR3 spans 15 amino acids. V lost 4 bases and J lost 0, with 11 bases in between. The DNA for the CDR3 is TGTGCCAGCAGTGCCGGGACCGCGAGCACAGATACGCAGTATTTT. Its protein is CASSAGTASTDTQYF. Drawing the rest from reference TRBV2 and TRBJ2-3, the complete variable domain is EPEVTQTPSHQVTQMGQEVILRCVPISNHLYFYWYRQILGQKVEFLVSFYNNEISEKSEIFDDQFSVERPDGSNFTLKIRSTKLEDSAMYFCASSAGTASTDTQYFGPGTRLTVL.

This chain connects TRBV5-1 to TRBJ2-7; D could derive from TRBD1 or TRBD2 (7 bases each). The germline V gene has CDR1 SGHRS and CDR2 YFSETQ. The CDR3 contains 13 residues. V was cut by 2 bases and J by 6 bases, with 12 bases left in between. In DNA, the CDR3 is TGCGCCAGCAGCTTTACAGGGGAGGGCGAGCAGTACTTC. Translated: CASSFTGEGEQYF.

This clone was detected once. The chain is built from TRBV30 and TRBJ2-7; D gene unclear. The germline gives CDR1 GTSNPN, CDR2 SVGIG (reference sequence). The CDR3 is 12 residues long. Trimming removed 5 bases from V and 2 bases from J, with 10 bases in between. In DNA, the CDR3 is TGTGCCTGGGGCCGCAGGCCCTACGAGCAGTACTTC. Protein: CAWGRRPYEQYF.

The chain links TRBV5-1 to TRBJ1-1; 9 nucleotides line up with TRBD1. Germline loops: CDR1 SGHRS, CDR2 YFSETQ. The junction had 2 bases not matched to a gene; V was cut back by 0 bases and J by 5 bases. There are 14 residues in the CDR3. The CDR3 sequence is CASSLGDRATEAFF. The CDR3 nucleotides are TGCGCCAGCAGCTTGGGGGACAGGGCAACTGAAGCTTTCTTT.

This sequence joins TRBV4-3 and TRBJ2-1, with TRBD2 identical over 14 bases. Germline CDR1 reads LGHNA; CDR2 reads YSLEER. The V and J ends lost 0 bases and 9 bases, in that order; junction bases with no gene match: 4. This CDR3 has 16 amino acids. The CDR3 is CASSQEGTSGGVEQFF. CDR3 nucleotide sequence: TGCGCCAGCAGCCAAGAAGGGACTAGCGGGGGAGTTGAGCAGTTCTTC.

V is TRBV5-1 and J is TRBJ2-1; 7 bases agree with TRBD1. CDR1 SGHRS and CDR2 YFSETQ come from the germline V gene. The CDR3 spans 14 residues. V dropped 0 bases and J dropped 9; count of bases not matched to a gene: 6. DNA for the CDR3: TGCGCCAGCAGCTTGGGACAGGGAGCGGCTGAGCAGTTCTTC. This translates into CASSLGQGAAEQFF.

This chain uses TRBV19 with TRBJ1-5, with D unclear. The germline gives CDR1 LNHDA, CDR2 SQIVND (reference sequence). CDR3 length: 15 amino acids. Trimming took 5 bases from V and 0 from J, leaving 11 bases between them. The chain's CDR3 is CASSPGLYSNQPQHF. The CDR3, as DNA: TGTGCCAGTAGTCCGGGCCTTTATAGCAATCAGCCCCAGCATTTT.

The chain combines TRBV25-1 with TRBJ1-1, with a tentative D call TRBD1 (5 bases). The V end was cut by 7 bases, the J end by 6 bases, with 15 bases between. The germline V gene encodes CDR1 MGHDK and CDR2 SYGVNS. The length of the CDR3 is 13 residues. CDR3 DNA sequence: TGTGCCAGCACCCAAAACCAGGGTCCTGAAGCTTTCTTT. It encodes CASTQNQGPEAFF.

The chain's CDR3 is CASSRDRMRHEQYF. The DNA for the CDR3 is TGTGCCAGCAGCCGCGACAGGATGCGCCACGAGCAGTACTTC. V usage is TRBV6-5 and J usage is TRBJ2-7, with D possibly matching TRBD1 (6 bases). The V gene's germline CDR1 is MNHEY and CDR2 SVGAGI. The CDR3 extends over 14 amino acids. V was clipped by 6 bases and J by 5 bases, with 17 bases between them.

CDR3 protein: CASSAQGWGYTF. The CDR3 bases are TGTGCCAGCAGCGCCCAGGGTTGGGGCTACACCTTC. This rearrangement joins TRBV9 to TRBJ1-2; tentatively, D is TRBD1 (5 bases). The CDR3 extends over 12 amino acids. Germline assignment: CDR1 SGDLS and CDR2 YYNGEE. V lost 3 bases and J lost 8, with 11 bases in between.

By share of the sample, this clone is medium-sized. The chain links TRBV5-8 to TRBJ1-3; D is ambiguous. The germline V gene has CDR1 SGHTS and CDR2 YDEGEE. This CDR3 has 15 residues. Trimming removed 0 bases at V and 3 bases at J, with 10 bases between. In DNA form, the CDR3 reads TGTGCCAGCAGCTTGGATTTCGGGGATGGAAACACCATATATTTT. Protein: CASSLDFGDGNTIYF.

The CDR3, as DNA: TGTGCCAGCAGCCCAGGGTCCATTCGAGAGACCCAGTACTTC. It is translated as CASSPGSIRETQYF. The gene calls are TRBV7-6 and TRBJ2-5; tentatively, D is TRBD1 (5 bases). Trimming took 5 bases from V and 4 from J, leaving 14 bases between them. Germline CDR1 is SGHVS and CDR2 is FNYEAQ. The CDR3 is 14 amino acids.

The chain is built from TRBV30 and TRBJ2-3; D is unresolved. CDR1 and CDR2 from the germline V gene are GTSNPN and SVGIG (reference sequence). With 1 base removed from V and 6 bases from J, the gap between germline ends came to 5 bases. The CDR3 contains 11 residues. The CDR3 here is CAWSDPDTQYF. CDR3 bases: TGTGCCTGGAGTGACCCTGATACGCAGTATTTT.

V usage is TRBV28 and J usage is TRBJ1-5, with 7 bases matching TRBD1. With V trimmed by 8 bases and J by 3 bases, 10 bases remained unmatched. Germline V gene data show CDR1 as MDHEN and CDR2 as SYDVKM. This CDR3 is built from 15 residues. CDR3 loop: CASSSGTDYNQPQHF. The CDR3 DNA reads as TGTGCCAGCTCCTCCGGGACAGACTACAATCAGCCCCAGCATTTT.

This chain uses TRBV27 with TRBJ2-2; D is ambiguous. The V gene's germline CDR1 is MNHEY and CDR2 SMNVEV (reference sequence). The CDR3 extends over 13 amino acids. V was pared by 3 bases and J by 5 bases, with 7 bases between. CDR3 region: CASSFRWTGELFF. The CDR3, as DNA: TGTGCCAGCAGTTTCCGTTGGACCGGGGAGCTGTTTTTT.

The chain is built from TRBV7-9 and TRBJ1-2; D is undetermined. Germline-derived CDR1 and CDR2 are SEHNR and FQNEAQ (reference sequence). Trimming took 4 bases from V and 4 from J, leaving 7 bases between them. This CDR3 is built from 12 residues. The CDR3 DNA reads TGTGCCAGCAGCTCGGAGGGCTATGGCTACACCTTC. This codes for CASSSEGYGYTF.

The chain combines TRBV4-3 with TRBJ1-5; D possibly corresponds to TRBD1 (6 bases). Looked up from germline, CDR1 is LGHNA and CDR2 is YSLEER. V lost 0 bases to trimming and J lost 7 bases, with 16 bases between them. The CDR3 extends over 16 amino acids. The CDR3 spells CASSQDYRGAGQPQHF. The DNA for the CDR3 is TGCGCCAGCAGCCAAGACTACCGGGGGGCAGGCCAGCCCCAGCATTTT.

The CDR3 spells CASSPGGEETQYF. The CDR3 DNA follows: TGTGCCAGCTCACCGGGGGGGGAAGAGACCCAGTACTTC. The V call is TRBV18, the J call TRBJ2-5; TRBD2 matches 7 bases. CDR1 KGHSH and CDR2 LQKENI come from the germline V gene. Trimming at V came to 3 bases and at J to 3 bases, leaving 1 base not matched to a gene. The CDR3 is made up of 13 amino acids.